This paragraph reports one T cell receptor beta chain. Its antigen is not known. Per the germline V gene, CDR1 is SNHLY and CDR2 is FYNNEI. This CDR3 is built from 14 residues. TCRdb reanalyzed the 5' RACE reads and collapses them to one entry per CDR3 protein, without DNA. This sample's clone table lists roughly 330,000 distinct CDR3 sequences. The data stem from a study of monozygotic twins with inflammatory bowel disease. General study findings and limits: Healthy co-twins showed greater TCRbeta diversity (inverse Simpson) than IBD patients.

The clonotype originates from a human donor with ulcerative colitis or Crohn's disease, or a healthy co-twin of an affected twin (not recorded which). The rearrangement links TRBV2 to TRBJ1-1. Sequencing input: blood. This chain's CDR3 is CASKPDMVNTEAFF.